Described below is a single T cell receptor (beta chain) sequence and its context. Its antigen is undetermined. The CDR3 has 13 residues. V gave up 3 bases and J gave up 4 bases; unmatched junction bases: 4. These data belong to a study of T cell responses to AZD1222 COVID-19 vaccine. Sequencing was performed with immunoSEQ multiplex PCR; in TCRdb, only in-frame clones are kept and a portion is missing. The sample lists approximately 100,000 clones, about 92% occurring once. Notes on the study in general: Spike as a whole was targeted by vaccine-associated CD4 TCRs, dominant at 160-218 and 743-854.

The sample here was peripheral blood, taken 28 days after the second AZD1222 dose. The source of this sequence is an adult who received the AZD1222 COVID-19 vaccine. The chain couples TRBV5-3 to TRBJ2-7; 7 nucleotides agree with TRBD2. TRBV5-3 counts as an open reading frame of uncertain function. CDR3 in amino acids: CARSYEGGYEQYF. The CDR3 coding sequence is TGTGCCAGAAGCTATGAGGGAGGGTACGAGCAGTACTTC.